This T cell receptor beta chain was recorded in a study of blood T cells in healthy people across ages (dated by TCRdb to between 2014 and 2017). Regarding the research as a whole: In model experiments, template switching captured roughly one uniquely barcoded TCR beta cDNA molecule for every two T cells. Four age groups were formed from the donors: young (average approximately 15 years), middle-aged (approximately 40), aged (roughly 56) and long-lived (roughly 81). Using deep sequencing normalized with unique cDNA molecular identifiers, the study measured how TCR beta repertoire diversity changes with age. The study analyzed two additional independent replicas of 1 million unique cDNA reads from the same blood draw for two donors, one aged 18 to 30 and one aged 80 or older. To avoid experimental bias, donors of different ages were spread randomly across the sequencing lanes.

V and J are trimmed by 7 bases and 0 bases, and the gene matches miss 5 bases of the junction. The CDR3 starts with the cysteine, ends with the phenylalanine, and has 15 residues. The sequence is cut down to CDR3 DNA, 45 bases in frame from base 1. The germline V gene sets CDR1 to SQVTM and CDR2 to ANQGSEA. A note on this clonotype: Its target antigen remains unknown. Per-base quality was not reported, and no clone a single base away is much larger than it.

The library relied on 5' RACE. A second PCR of about 6 to 12 cycles was run with a J-beta primer mix and a sample-barcoded 5' primer. A unique molecular identifier was introduced onto each TCR beta cDNA molecule by a template-switch 5' adaptor carrying 12 random nucleotides. Each sample yielded at least 2.5 million CDR3-containing paired-end reads. All of the RNA was converted into first-strand cDNA using the Mint cDNA synthesis kit, with a TRBC-specific oligonucleotide serving as the primer. After uracil-DNA glycosylase treatment, a first 18-cycle PCR used universal primers M1SS and BC2_uni_R on all cDNA. The study's processing was this. Normalization of each sample was performed by random selection of 1 million high-quality reads, each carrying a distinct molecular identifier. Instead of being binned into consensus sequences, reads that shared molecular identifiers were thrown out. MiTCR, with a Q25 quality threshold and the strictest error-elimination algorithm, was used for CDR3 identification, clonotype clustering and error correction. A nonparametric unseen species model using Euler transformation provided a lower-bound estimate of total TCR beta diversity. The public sequencing data were trimmed at Q25 with fastp and processed into clonotypes with MiXCR by TCRdb, which kept only in-frame beta chains. CDR3 protein sequences are deduplicated, and each keeps its most common genes and DNA. The V and J calls here are based on TCRdb, not the publication. For this sample the table gives some 1.8 million distinct CDR3 sequences, of which about two fifths were detected only once. The top ten clones comprise approximately 22% of the sample.

Systemically healthy Caucasian individuals from Russia, 35 to 50 in total and aged roughly 6 to 100 years, were included as donors. Roughly 9 milliliters of peripheral blood were drawn from each donor into EDTA-treated Vacutainer tubes. Ficoll-Paque density-gradient centrifugation was used to isolate PBMCs, with at least 6 million per sample. Trizol reagent was used to extract total RNA from the PBMCs, yielding at least 5 micrograms per sample. The percentages of naive CD45RAhigh/CD27high T cells were determined by flow cytometry on a PBMC aliquot from every donor. Study-level results and caveats: The CMV infection status of donors was not known, potentially confounding age-related changes in expanded clonotypes. As age increased, observed TCR beta diversity per million T cells dropped in a roughly linear way, and a significant reduction was already evident by age about 40. Because profiling used bulk unsorted PBMCs, naive and antigen-experienced compartments could not be compared conclusively. Observed TCR beta diversity correlated strongly with the percentage of naive T cells measured by flow cytometry. Compared with the aged group, the long-lived group had more naive CD4+ T cells, fewer expanded clones and increased TCR diversity, suggesting age selection. Estimates of total diversity based on one million sequenced T cells were considered lower bounds and underestimates.

The sequence derives from a human donor in good health. The sequence joins TRBV29-1 to TRBJ2-3, with 12 bases aligning to TRBD2. Sequencing was done on a sample of blood. In nucleotide form, the sequence is TGCAGCGCAACCGGACTAGCGGGGAGCACAGATACGCAGTATTTT. Its translation reads: CSATGLAGSTDTQYF.